The sample holds many counts of the clone carrying this T cell receptor (beta chain). Its antigen remains unknown. With iRepertoire HTBI primers and Arm-PCR of CDR3 regions, TCR beta libraries were built. Via MiXCR, TCRdb re-called the multiplex PCR reads, giving one row per CDR3 protein. The repertoire consists of 200,000 to 250,000 distinct CDR3 sequences, with approximately 20% occurring once and the leading ten covering about 20%. This sample is part of a study of regulatory T cells in long-lasting Graves disease. Study background: Graves' patients who were just diagnosed had used antithyroid drugs for under 3 months.

General study points: Shared public clonotypes totalled about 2,600 in persistent patients, compared with 966 in new patients. Favored gene segments in persistent disease were TRBV28, TRBJ1-2 and TRBJ2-5.

This CDR3 contains 13 residues. Germline assignment: CDR1 SNHLY and CDR2 FYNNEI. V was shortened by 0 bases and J by 3 bases, with 5 bases between the two germline ends. As to time point: newly diagnosed GD, antithyroid drugs for less than 3 months. From PBMCs, RNA was extracted and then used to make the TCR library. The input for sequencing was peripheral blood mononuclear cells (PBMCs), taken at new diagnosis, from a patient treated with antithyroid drugs. V and J are TRBV2 and TRBJ1-2, with unresolved D. The clonotype comes from a female donor with Graves disease. In DNA form, the CDR3 reads TGTGCCAGCAGTGAAGCGCAAGACTATGGCTACACCTTC. This gives the protein CASSEAQDYGYTF.